The sequence of this T cell receptor beta chain was determined in a study of vaccination effects on CD4 cells after COVID-19. Overall study: The post-vaccine samples were taken, at the median, 72 days after the second dose.

Method: immunoSEQ multiplex PCR; TCRdb's copy keeps in-frame clones and lacks some. Here the sample spans some 22,000 clones, over 70% being singletons. Sequencing followed a ViraFEST assay step that expanded antigen-specific CD4+ T cells with viral peptide pools. CD4+ T cell isolation took place after nine to eleven days of culture. Participants completed two doses of the BNT162b2 or mRNA-1273 vaccine. Germline V lookup: CDR1 MNHEY, CDR2 SMNVEV (reference sequence). V was shortened by 9 bases and J by 4 bases, with 13 bases between the two germline ends. The CDR3 sequence is 12 residues long. Worth noting for this clone: No antigen is known for it.

The V call is TRBV27, the J call TRBJ2-7, with D unclear. This TCR derives from a human donor who received a COVID-19 vaccine. Source: CD4+ T cells from PBMCs cultured with HCoV-NL63 spike peptides, taken after COVID-19 vaccination. CDR3 nucleotides: TGTGCCAGTGCCGGCAGCTTGTACGAGCAGTACTTC. It yields the protein CASAGSLYEQYF.